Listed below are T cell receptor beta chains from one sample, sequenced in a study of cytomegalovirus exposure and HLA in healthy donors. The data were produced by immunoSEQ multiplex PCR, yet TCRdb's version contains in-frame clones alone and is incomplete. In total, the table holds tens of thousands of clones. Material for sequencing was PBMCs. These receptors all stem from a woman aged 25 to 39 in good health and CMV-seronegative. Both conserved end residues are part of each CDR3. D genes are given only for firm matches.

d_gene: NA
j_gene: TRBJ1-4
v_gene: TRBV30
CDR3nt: TGTGCCTGGAGTGCTCGACAAGGTGGAAAACTGTTTTTT
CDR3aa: CAWSARQGGKLFF

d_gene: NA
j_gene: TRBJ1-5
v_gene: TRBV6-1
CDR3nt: TGTGCCAGCAGTGAGAGACAGCCTAACTACGCTAATAGCAATCAGCCCCAGCATTTT
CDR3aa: CASSERQPNYANSNQPQHF

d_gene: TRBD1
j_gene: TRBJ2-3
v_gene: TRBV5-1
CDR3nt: TGCGCCAGCAGTATCGGACAGGGGACAGATACGCAGTATTTT
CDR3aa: CASSIGQGTDTQYF

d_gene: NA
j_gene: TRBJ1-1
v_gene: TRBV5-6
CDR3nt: TGTGCCAGCAGCATGATCGGGAGGGACACTGAAGCTTTCTTT
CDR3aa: CASSMIGRDTEAFF

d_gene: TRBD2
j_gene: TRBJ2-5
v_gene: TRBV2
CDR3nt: TGTGCCAGCAGTGACGGGGGGGAGACCCAGTACTTC
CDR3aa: CASSDGGETQYF

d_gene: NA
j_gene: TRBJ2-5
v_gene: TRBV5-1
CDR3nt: TGCGCCAGCAGCCCGACGACTGAAGAGACCCAGTACTTC
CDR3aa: CASSPTTEETQYF

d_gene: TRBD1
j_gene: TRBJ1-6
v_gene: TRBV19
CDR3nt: TGTGCCAGTAGTGTGACAGGGCCGAATAATTCACCCCTCCACTTT
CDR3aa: CASSVTGPNNSPLHF

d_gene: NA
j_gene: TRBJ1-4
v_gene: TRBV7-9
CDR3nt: TGTGCCAGCAGCGCGACAGGTCCGTTCGAAAAACTGTTTTTT
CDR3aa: CASSATGPFEKLFF

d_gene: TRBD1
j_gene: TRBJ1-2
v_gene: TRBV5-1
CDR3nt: TGCGCCAGCAGAGTTGGGACAGGGGATTCGTATGGCTACACCTTC
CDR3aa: CASRVGTGDSYGYTF

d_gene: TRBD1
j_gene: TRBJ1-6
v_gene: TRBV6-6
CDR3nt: TGTGCCAGCAGTTATCGGGACAGGGGGTACCCTTCACCCCTCCACTTT
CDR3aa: CASSYRDRGYPSPLHF

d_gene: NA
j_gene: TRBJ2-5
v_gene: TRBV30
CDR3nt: TGTGCCTGGAGTACGTATTGGTCCGGAGAGACCCAGTACTTC
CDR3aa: CAWSTYWSGETQYF

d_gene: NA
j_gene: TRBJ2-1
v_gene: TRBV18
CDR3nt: TGTGCCAGCTCACCCCTCCCGACAGTCGACTCCTACAATGAGCAGTTCTTC
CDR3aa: CASSPLPTVDSYNEQFF

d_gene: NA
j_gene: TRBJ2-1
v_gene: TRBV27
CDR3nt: TGTGCCAGCAGCTCCTCGGGGTCCAATGAGCAGTTCTTC
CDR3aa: CASSSSGSNEQFF

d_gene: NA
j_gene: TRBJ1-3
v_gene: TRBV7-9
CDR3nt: TGTGCCAGCAGCTGGGAGAAACTACAGATAAGCTCTGGAAACACCATATATTTT
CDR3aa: CASSWEKLQISSGNTIYF

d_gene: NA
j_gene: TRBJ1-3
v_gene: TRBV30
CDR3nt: TGTGCCTGGAGTGGCGGGGCCCCCTCTGGAAACACCATATATTTT
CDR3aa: CAWSGGAPSGNTIYF

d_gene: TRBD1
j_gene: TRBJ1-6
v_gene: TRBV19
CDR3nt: TGTGCCAGTAGTATGATCGCGGACAGGGTAAATTCACCCCTCCACTTT
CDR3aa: CASSMIADRVNSPLHF

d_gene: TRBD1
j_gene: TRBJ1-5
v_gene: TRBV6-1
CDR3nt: TGTGCCAGCAGTGAATGGGCGGACAGGGGAAATAGCAATCAGCCCCAGCATTTT
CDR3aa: CASSEWADRGNSNQPQHF

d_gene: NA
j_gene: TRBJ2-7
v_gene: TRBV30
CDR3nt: TGTGCCTGGAATCAAGGGAGCTCCTACGAGCAGTACTTC
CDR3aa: CAWNQGSSYEQYF

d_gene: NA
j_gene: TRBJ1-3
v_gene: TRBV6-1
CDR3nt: TGTGCCAGCAGTAGCAGGGAATGGTCTGGAAACACCATATATTTT
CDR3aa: CASSSREWSGNTIYF

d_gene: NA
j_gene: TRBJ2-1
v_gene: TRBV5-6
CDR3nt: TGTGCCAGCAGCTTGATTAACAATGAGCAGTTCTTC
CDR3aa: CASSLINNEQFF

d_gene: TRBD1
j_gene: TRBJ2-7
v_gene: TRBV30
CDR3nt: TGTGCCTGGACCAGGACAGGCTCCTACGAGCAGTACTTC
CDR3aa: CAWTRTGSYEQYF

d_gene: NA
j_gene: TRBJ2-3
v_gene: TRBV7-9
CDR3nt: TGTGCCAGCAGCTTAGACCGCCTAGCTGCAGGAGATACGCAGTATTTT
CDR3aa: CASSLDRLAAGDTQYF

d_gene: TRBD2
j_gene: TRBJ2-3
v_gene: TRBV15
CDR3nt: TGTGCCACCAGCAGAGATCGAGCGGGGAACCGTGATACGCAGTATTTT
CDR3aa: CATSRDRAGNRDTQYF

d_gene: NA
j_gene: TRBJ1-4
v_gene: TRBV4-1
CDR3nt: TGCGCCAGCAGCCAAGAGCAGGGGCTGGCAACTAATGAAAAACTGTTTTTT
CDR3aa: CASSQEQGLATNEKLFF

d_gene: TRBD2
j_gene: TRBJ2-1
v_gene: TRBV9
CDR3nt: TGTGCCAGCAGCGTAGGAAGCGCGGGGGACCCCTACAATGAGCAGTTCTTC
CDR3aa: CASSVGSAGDPYNEQFF

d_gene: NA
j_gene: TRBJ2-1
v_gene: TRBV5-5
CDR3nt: TGTGCCAGCAGCTTGGCGGGGGAGTCCTACAATGAGCAGTTCTTC
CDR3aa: CASSLAGESYNEQFF

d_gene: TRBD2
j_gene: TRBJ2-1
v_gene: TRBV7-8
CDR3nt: TGTGCCAGCAGCTTAGTGACTAGCGGGGAGTACAATGAGCAGTTCTTC
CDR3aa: CASSLVTSGEYNEQFF

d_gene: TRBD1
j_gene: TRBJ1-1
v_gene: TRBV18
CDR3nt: TGTGCCAGCTCACTAACGGGACAGGGTAAATCGAACACTGAAGCTTTCTTT
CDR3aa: CASSLTGQGKSNTEAFF

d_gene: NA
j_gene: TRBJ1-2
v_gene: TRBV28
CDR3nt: TGTGCCTCACGGGGGTTCAGTGTAGAAGGCTACACCTTC
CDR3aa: CASRGFSVEGYTF

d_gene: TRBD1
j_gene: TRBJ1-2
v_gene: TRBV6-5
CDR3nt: TGTGCCAGCAGTTACTCGAGGAGGGGGCAAGACTACGGCTACACCTTC
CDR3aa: CASSYSRRGQDYGYTF

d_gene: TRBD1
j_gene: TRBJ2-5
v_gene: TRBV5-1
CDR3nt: TGCGCCAGCAGCTTGGAGTTGCGGACAGGGGTAGAGACCCAGTACTTC
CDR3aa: CASSLELRTGVETQYF

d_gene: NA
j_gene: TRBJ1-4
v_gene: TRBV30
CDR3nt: TGTGCCTGGAGCCCCTGGCAGGGGAAATCTGAAAAACTGTTTTTT
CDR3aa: CAWSPWQGKSEKLFF

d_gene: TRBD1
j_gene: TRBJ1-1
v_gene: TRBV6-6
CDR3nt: TGTGCCAGCAGTCCCGGGACAGTTGGCGAAGCTTTCTTT
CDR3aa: CASSPGTVGEAFF

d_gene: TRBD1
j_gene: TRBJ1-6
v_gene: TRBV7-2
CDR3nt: TGTGCCAGCAGCTTAGGTTCAGGGGGCGGGTATTCACCCCTCCACTTT
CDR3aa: CASSLGSGGGYSPLHF

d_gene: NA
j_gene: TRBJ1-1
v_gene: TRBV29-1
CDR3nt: TGCAGCGTTGTGATAGCACTCGCTAGTGAAGCTTTCTTT
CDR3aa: CSVVIALASEAFF

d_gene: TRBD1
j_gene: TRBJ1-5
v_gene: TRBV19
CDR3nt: TGTGCCAGTAGTTTCCAGGGGGCGCAGCCCCAGCATTTT
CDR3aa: CASSFQGAQPQHF

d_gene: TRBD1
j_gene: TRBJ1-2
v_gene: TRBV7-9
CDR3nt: TGTGCCAGCAGCCAGGGGGACAACGCTAACTATGGCTACACCTTC
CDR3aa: CASSQGDNANYGYTF